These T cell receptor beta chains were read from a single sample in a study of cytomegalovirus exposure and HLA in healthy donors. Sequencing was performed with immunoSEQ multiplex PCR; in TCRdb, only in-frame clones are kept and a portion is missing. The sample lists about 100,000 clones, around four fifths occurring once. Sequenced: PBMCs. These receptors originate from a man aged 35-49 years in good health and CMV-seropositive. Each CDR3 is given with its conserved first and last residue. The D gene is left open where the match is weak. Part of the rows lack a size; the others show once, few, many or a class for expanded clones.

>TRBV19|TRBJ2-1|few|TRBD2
CASSLSWTSGYNEQFF
TGTGCCAGTAGCCTATCGTGGACTAGCGGCTACAATGAGCAGTTCTTC
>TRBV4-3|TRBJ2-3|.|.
CASSQEGAGWDTQYF
TGCGCCAGCAGCCAAGAGGGAGCGGGCTGGGATACGCAGTATTTT
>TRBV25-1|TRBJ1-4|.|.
CASRRGDEKLFF
TGTGCCAGCCGCAGAGGAGACGAAAAACTGTTTTTT
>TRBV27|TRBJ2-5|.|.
CASSLRPDSIQETQYF
TGTGCCAGCAGTTTACGTCCGGACTCGATTCAAGAGACCCAGTACTTC
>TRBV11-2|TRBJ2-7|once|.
CASSSIRVDEQYF
TGTGCCAGCAGCTCGATTCGAGTGGACGAGCAGTACTTC
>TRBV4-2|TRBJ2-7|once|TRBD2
CASSQDGASGGGDEQYF
TGTGCCAGCAGCCAAGATGGGGCTAGCGGGGGGGGCGACGAGCAGTACTTC
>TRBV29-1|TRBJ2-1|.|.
CSVERDNNEQFF
TGCAGCGTTGAGCGGGATAACAATGAGCAGTTCTTC
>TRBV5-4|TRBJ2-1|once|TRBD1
CASSLRGPEQFF
TGTGCCAGCAGCTTAAGGGGGCCTGAGCAGTTCTTC
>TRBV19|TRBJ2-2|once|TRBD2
CASQLAGVESGELFF
TGTGCCAGTCAACTAGCGGGAGTAGAGAGCGGGGAGCTGTTTTTT
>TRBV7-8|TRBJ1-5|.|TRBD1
CASSFDRAHQPQHF
TGTGCCAGCAGCTTCGACAGGGCACATCAGCCCCAGCATTTT
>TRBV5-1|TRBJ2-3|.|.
CASSGGQLSTDTQYF
TGCGCCAGCAGCGGCGGACAGCTCAGCACAGATACGCAGTATTTT
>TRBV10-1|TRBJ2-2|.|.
CASSDVALAGGELFF
TGCGCCAGCAGTGATGTGGCTCTCGCGGGCGGGGAGCTGTTTTTT
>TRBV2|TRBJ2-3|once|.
CASSDQGGADTQYF
TGTGCCAGCAGTGACCAGGGGGGCGCAGATACGCAGTATTTT
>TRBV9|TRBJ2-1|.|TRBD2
CASSVTGTSTNEQFF
TGTGCCAGCAGCGTGACCGGGACTAGTACCAATGAGCAGTTCTTC
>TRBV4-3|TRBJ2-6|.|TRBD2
CASSQGGTAGVSGANVLTF
TGCGCCAGCAGCCAAGGGGGCACAGCGGGAGTCTCTGGGGCCAACGTCCTGACTTTC
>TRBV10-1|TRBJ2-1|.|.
CASSASDTRRHNEQFF
TGCGCCAGCAGTGCCTCCGACACCCGACGGCACAATGAGCAGTTCTTC
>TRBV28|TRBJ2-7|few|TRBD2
CASSYIAGGAYEQYF
TGTGCCAGCAGTTATATAGCGGGAGGGGCCTACGAGCAGTACTTC
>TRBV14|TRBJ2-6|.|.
CASSLSRANVLTF
TGTGCCAGCAGCCTAAGCAGGGCCAACGTCCTGACTTTC
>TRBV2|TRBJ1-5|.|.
CASSIWANLNQPQHF
TGTGCCAGCAGTATATGGGCAAACCTCAATCAGCCCCAGCATTTT
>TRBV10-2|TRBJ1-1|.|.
CASRGGISNTEAFF
TGCGCCAGCAGGGGCGGGATCTCGAACACTGAAGCTTTCTTT
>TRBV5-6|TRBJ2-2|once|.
CASSLGSRVDTGELFF
TGTGCCAGCAGCTTGGGATCCAGGGTTGACACCGGGGAGCTGTTTTTT
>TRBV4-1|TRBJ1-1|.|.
CASSQDTGNTEAFF
TGCGCCAGCAGCCAAGATACGGGGAACACTGAAGCTTTCTTT
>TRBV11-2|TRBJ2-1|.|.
CASSSSSYNEQFF
TGTGCCAGCAGCTCTAGCTCCTACAATGAGCAGTTCTTC
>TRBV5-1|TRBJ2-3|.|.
CASSYERTRTQYF
TGCGCCAGCAGCTATGAGAGGACAAGAACGCAGTATTTT
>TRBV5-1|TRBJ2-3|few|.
CASSLGASTDTQYF
TGCGCCAGCAGCTTGGGGGCTAGCACAGATACGCAGTATTTT
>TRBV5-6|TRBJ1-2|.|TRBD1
CASSPGQGLNYGYTF
TGTGCCAGCAGTCCCGGACAGGGATTAAACTATGGCTACACCTTC
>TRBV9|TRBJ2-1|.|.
CASSLPPTSGHEQFF
TGTGCCAGCAGCTTACCCCCTACTAGTGGCCATGAGCAGTTCTTC
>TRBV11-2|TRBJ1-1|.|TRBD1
CAYGTGENTEAFF
TGTGCCTACGGAACAGGGGAGAACACTGAAGCTTTCTTT
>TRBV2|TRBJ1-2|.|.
CASGDRGGGSSGYTF
TGTGCCAGCGGGGACCGGGGGGGAGGATCGTCGGGCTACACCTTC
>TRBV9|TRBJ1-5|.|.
CASSAQGYSNQPQHF
TGTGCCAGCAGCGCCCAGGGCTATAGCAATCAGCCCCAGCATTTT
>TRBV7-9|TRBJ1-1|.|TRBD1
CASSQSTGGYTEAFF
TGTGCCAGCAGCCAGAGTACAGGGGGATACACTGAAGCTTTCTTT
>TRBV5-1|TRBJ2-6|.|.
CASSVEAQNSGANVLTF
TGCGCCAGCAGCGTTGAGGCCCAGAACTCTGGGGCCAACGTCCTGACTTTC
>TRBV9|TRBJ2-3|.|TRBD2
CASSGSTSGKTDTQYF
TGTGCCAGCAGCGGCTCGACTAGCGGGAAAACAGATACGCAGTATTTT
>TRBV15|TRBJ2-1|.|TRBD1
CATSRAAGAGQGDTEQFF
TGTGCCACCAGCAGAGCTGCGGGGGCGGGACAGGGTGATACTGAGCAGTTCTTC
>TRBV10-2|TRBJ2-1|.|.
CASSESGGYNEQFF
TGCGCCAGCAGTGAGTCGGGGGGCTACAATGAGCAGTTCTTC
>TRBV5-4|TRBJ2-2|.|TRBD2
CASSLSGGRTTGELFF
TGTGCCAGCAGCCTTAGCGGGGGGCGAACCACCGGGGAGCTGTTTTTT